In its sample, the clone carrying this TCR beta chain was seen once. The entry originates in a study of blood T cell repertoires in COVID-19. Germline CDR1 reads LNHDA; CDR2 reads SQIVND (reference sequence). The CDR3 length is 13 residues. Trimming left V 3 bases short and J 3 bases short, with 8 bases between. Method: immunoSEQ multiplex PCR; TCRdb's copy keeps in-frame clones and lacks some. Of 200,000 to 300,000 clones in the sample, roughly 82% were seen once. Sequencing was done on a sample of peripheral blood. The rearrangement uses TRBV19 and TRBJ1-2; D is ambiguous. The receptor's source is a man aged 35 to 55 who had recovered from COVID-19. The DNA of the CDR3 is TGTGCCAGTAGTATGTCGCAGGACTATGGCTACACCTTC. It is translated as CASSMSQDYGYTF.